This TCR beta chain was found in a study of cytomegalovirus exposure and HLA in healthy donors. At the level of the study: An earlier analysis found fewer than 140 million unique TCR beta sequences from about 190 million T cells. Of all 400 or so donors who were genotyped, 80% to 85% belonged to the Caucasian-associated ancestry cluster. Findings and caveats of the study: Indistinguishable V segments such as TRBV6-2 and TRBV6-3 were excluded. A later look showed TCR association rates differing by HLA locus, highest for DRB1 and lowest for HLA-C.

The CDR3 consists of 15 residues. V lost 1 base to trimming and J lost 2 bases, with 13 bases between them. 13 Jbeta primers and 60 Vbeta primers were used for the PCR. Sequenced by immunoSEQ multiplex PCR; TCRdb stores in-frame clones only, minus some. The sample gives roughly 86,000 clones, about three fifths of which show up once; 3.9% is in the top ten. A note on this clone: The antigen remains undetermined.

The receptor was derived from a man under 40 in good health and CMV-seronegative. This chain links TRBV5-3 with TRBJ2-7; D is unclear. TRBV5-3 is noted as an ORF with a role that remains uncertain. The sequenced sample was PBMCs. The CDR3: CARSLCGNRPYEQYF. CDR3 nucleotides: TGTGCCAGAAGCTTGTGCGGAAACCGCCCCTACGAGCAGTACTTC.